The following is a T cell receptor beta chain sequence with its context. The antigen remains unidentified. This sample was taken from a study of T-cell memory formation after mild COVID-19. The overall study: For the most part, TCR clusters were specific to one donor. Whole-study results and caveats: Second-wave clones reaching peak frequency on day 37 lacked confirmed SARS-CoV-2 specificity.

TCRdb processed the 5' RACE reads anew with MiXCR; each CDR3 protein has one entry. The profile shows about 340,000 distinct CDR3 sequences, roughly 13% of them singletons. The CDR3 contains 14 residues. V was shortened by 2 bases and J by 4 bases, with 11 bases between the two germline ends. From germline, CDR1 is SGHAT and CDR2 FQNNGV. The chain joins TRBV11-2 to TRBJ2-5; no reliable D call. The sample comprised PBMCs or a T cell subset sorted from them (not recorded which). This receptor was obtained from a man younger than 35 who had mild COVID-19 (a few samples of this study predate the infection). Cell type and time point are not known. Written as DNA, the CDR3 is TGTGCCAGCAGCTTATCCAGGTTGGGAGAGACCCAGTACTTC. Its translation is CASSLSRLGETQYF.